The 6 T cell receptor beta chains below come from one sample, sequenced in a study of T cells in Graves' hyperthyroidism and ophthalmopathy. TCR beta CDR3 regions were amplified from RNA transcripts. HTBI primers drove first-round RT-PCR of the TCR CDR3. TCRdb redid the calling of the multiplex PCR reads with MiXCR, one entry per CDR3 protein. Of about 520,000 distinct CDR3 sequences in the sample, around 24% were seen once. The sequencing sample was made of blood. Receptors were obtained from a woman in her twenties or thirties with Graves' ophthalmopathy.

The gene calls are TRBV12-3 or TRBV12-4 and TRBJ2-7; D gene uncertain. This CDR3 contains 13 residues. V lost 2 bases and J 7 bases, leaving 12 bases between the germline ends. The chain's CDR3 is CASSLPPAGEQYF. DNA for the CDR3: TGTGCCAGCAGTTTACCTCCGGCCGGGGAGCAGTACTTC.

This clonotype was detected a few times. This chain uses TRBV11-2 with TRBJ1-1; D ambiguous. This CDR3 is 14 amino acids long. In germline, CDR1 is SGHAT, CDR2 FQNNGV. V dropped 0 bases and J dropped 3 bases, with 8 bases sitting between them. The DNA for the CDR3 is TGTGCCAGCAGCTTAGAATTCGGGGACACTGAAGCTTTCTTT. Protein sequence: CASSLEFGDTEAFF.

The chain joins TRBV7-9 to TRBJ2-7; D unresolved. V was clipped by 1 base and J by 5 bases, with 15 bases between them. The CDR3 has 15 residues. The germline V gene encodes CDR1 SEHNR and CDR2 FQNEAQ (reference sequence). CDR3 sequence (DNA): TGTGCCAGCAGCTTAGGCAAACAGACGGCAAACGAGCAGTACTTC. This sequence encodes CASSLGKQTANEQYF. The complete variable domain, with remaining parts taken from reference TRBV7-9 and TRBJ2-7, reads DTGVSQNPRHKITKRGQNVTFRCDPISEHNRLYWYRQTLGQGPEFLTYFQNEAQLEKSRLLSDRFSAERPKGSFSTLEIQRTEQGDSAMYLCASSLGKQTANEQYFGPGTRLTVT.

This clonotype has ten or more counts. The chain couples TRBV15 to TRBJ1-2; TRBD1 might be the D (6 bases). Germline CDR1 reads LNHNV; CDR2 reads YYDKDF (reference sequence). With 1 base removed from V and 4 bases from J, the gap between germline ends came to 13 bases. CDR3 length: 15 amino acids. CDR3 DNA sequence: TGTGCCACCAGCAGAGTACTGGGGGCGAGCTATGGCTACACCTTC. Its protein is CATSRVLGASYGYTF.

This clonotype was seen many times. The chain recombines TRBV28 with TRBJ2-7, with 8 bases matching TRBD1. With V trimmed by 4 bases and J by 2 bases, 10 bases remained unmatched. The CDR3 has 16 residues. The germline gives CDR1 MDHEN, CDR2 SYDVKM. In nucleotides, the CDR3 is TGTGCCAGCAGTTCTCCCGGGACAGGACCGACCTACGAGCAGTACTTC. It yields the protein CASSSPGTGPTYEQYF.

This clonotype was observed many times. The genes are TRBV10-3 and TRBJ1-1; 9 nucleotides align to TRBD1. Germline V gives CDR1 ENHRY, CDR2 SYGVKD. This CDR3 region has 14 residues. V lost 1 base to trimming and J lost 10 bases; unmatched junction nucleotides: 7. CDR3 amino acids: CAISEYTGTGRAFF. The CDR3 DNA sequence: TGTGCCATCAGTGAGTACACCGGGACAGGGAGAGCTTTCTTT.